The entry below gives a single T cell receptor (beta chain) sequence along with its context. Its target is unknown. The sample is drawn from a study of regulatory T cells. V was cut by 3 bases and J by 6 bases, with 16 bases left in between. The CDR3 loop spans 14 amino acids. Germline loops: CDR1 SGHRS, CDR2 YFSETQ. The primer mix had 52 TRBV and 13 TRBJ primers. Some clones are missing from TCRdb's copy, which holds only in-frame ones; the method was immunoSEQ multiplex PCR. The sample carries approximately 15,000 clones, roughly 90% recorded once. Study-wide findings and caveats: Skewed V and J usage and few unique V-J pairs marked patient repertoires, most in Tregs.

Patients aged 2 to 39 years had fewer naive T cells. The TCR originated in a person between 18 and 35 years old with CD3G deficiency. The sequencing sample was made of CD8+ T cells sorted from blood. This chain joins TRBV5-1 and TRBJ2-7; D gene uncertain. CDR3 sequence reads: CASSSIIGTPEQYF. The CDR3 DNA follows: TGCGCCAGCAGCTCCATCATAGGAACTCCCGAGCAGTACTTC.